The 8 T cell receptor beta chains presented below share a single source sample, sequenced in a study of T-cell reconstitution after alpha-beta-depleted transplantation in children. Preparation of the TCRbeta library was carried out with unique molecular identifiers. From the PCR reads, TCRdb called clonotypes with MiXCR, one entry per CDR3 protein. Altogether around 960,000 distinct CDR3 sequences are present, roughly 31% being singletons, with the ten largest covering roughly 30%. This specimen consisted of PBMCs, mostly from graft donor cells, obtained 360 days after TCRalphabeta/CD19-depleted stem cell transplant. These receptors all come from a boy under two years old who had a stem cell transplant for SCID, so the T cells may come from the graft donor.

The table lists this clonotype with a few counts. V and J are TRBV5-1 and TRBJ2-3, with 7 bases that match TRBD1. The CDR3 is 16 amino acids. V shed 4 bases and J 2 bases; nucleotides not matched to a gene: 10. Germline CDR1 is SGHRS and CDR2 is YFSETQ. CDR3 coding DNA: TGCGCCAGCAGCGTCCGGGACAGTAGAATCACAGATACGCAGTATTTT. Its translation: CASSVRDSRITDTQYF.

This clonotype turned up a few times. The chain couples TRBV29-1 to TRBJ2-3; TRBD2 aligns across 8 bases. Germline lookup yields CDR1 SQVTM and CDR2 ANQGSEA. This CDR3 has 15 residues. Trimming removed 4 bases from V and 0 bases from J; junction bases left unmatched: 6. CDR3 in amino acids: CSVAGTRFSTDTQYF. In nucleotides, the CDR3 is TGCAGCGTTGCCGGGACTAGATTTAGCACAGATACGCAGTATTTT.

This chain joins TRBV6-1 and TRBJ2-2; TRBD1 matches 8 bases. The CDR3 is made up of 15 amino acids. The V segment lost 6 bases and the J segment 6 bases; nucleotides outside the gene matches: 9. Germline loops: CDR1 MNHNS, CDR2 SASEGT. The CDR3 loop reads CASRRDRNFPGELFF. The CDR3 DNA is TGTGCCAGCAGACGGGACAGGAACTTTCCCGGGGAGCTGTTTTTT.

The rearrangement joins TRBV20-1 to TRBJ1-5; the D is unclear. CDR1 is DFQATT and CDR2 is SNEGSKA in the germline V gene (reference sequence). The CDR3 is made up of 15 amino acids. V lost 3 bases and J 1 base, leaving 13 bases between the germline ends. The CDR3 DNA follows: TGCAGTGCTAGTTGGTTAGGGAGAAGCAATCAGCCCCAGCATTTT. Amino acids: CSASWLGRSNQPQHF.

The chain recombines TRBV7-9 with TRBJ2-7, with D hard to call. There are 11 residues in the CDR3. The V and J ends lost 5 bases and 7 bases respectively, with 9 bases between them. Germline CDR1 and CDR2: SEHNR and FQNEAQ (reference sequence). The CDR3 DNA sequence: TGTGCCAGCAGCGCGCATCTTGAGCAGTACTTC. This codes for CASSAHLEQYF.

This chain links TRBV27 with TRBJ1-5, with 7 bases matching TRBD1. The CDR3 runs 16 residues. The trim removed 4 bases at V and 6 bases at J, leaving 12 bases unmatched. The germline gives CDR1 MNHEY, CDR2 SMNVEV (reference sequence). For the CDR3, the DNA is TGTGCCAGCAGTTCGACCACGACAGGGTTGGGTCAGCCCCAGCATTTT. It is translated as CASSSTTTGLGQPQHF.

The V gene is TRBV5-1, the J gene TRBJ1-3; D possibly corresponds to TRBD1 (5 bases). Trimming pared 5 bases from V and 8 bases from J, leaving 17 bases between. The CDR3 has 14 amino acids. Germline CDR1 and CDR2: SGHRS and YFSETQ. CDR3 bases: TGCGCCAGCAGATCGAGACCCGGAGGGGACACCATATATTTT. Amino acids: CASRSRPGGDTIYF.

The chain has TRBV5-1 and TRBJ1-2, with D possibly being TRBD1 (5 bases). Trimming shortened V by 0 bases and J by 5 bases, and 23 bases separated the two germline ends. The V gene's germline CDR1 is SGHRS and CDR2 YFSETQ. The CDR3 is 18 residues long. CDR3 in DNA: TGCGCCAGCAGCTTGGAGGGGCAGGGCATAAGTCCCCCGTATGGCTACACCTTC. It yields the protein CASSLEGQGISPPYGYTF.